This entry lists 32 T cell receptor beta chains sequenced from one sample in a study of T cell clonality in common variable immunodeficiency. Profiling relied on immunoSEQ multiplex PCR, and the TCRdb table lists in-frame clones only, not all of them. The sample has 35,000 to 50,000 clones, none seen only once. The sample taken for sequencing was peripheral blood mononuclear cells. The receptors shown here come from a person aged 18 to 70 in good health.

This clone has a count of ten or more. Coverage ceases 3 residues before the CDR3 finishes, and the germline J gene fills in the end. This chain joins TRBV7-9 and TRBJ2-1; a weak D match, TRBD2 (6 bases). The germline V gene has CDR1 SEHNR and CDR2 FQNEAQ (reference sequence). Trimming took 3 bases from V and 6 from J, leaving 9 bases between them. The CDR3 runs to 13 residues. CDR3 DNA, as far as it was read: TGTGCCAGCAGCTTGGAGGGTGGCAATGAG. It is translated as CASSLEGGNE. The whole CDR3 is CASSLEGGNEQFF.

This clone was counted ten times or more. The read terminates 3 residues before the CDR3 end, so the remaining end is supplied by the germline J gene. V usage is TRBV2 and J usage is TRBJ2-1, with D possibly being TRBD1 (6 bases). V lost 0 bases and J lost 7, with 10 bases in between. The CDR3 length is 14 residues. The germline V gene encodes CDR1 SNHLY and CDR2 FYNNEI. The CDR3 region is CASSEARGGNEQFF. The covered CDR3 bases are TGTGCCAGCAGTGAAGCGCGAGGGGGAAATGAG.

This clone was counted at least ten times. The sequence runs out 3 residues before the end of the CDR3; the remainder is reconstructed from the germline J gene. The chain is built from TRBV13 and TRBJ2-7, with D possibly being TRBD2 (7 bases). The CDR3 covers 16 residues. Per the germline V gene, CDR1 is PRHDT and CDR2 is FYEKMQ (reference sequence). V was cut by 1 base and J by 0 bases, with 13 bases left in between. The sequenced part of the CDR3 DNA is TGTGCCAGCAGCTTAGAGGGGGGGGAAAGCTCCTACGAG. It translates to CASSLEGGESSYE. Given in full, the CDR3 is CASSLEGGESSYEQYF.

This clone has ten or more counts. The CDR3 end falls 3 residues outside the read, so it is completed with the germline J gene. V is TRBV6-2 or TRBV6-3 and J is TRBJ2-7, with D perhaps matching TRBD1 (5 bases). CDR3 length equals 14 residues. The germline gives CDR1 MNHEY, CDR2 SVGEGT. V was cut by 2 bases and J by 5 bases, with 13 bases left in between. CDR3 region: CASSYGREPDEQYF. Partial CDR3 DNA: TGTGCCAGCAGTTACGGCAGGGAACCTGACGAG.

The table lists this clone with many counts. The read terminates 3 residues before the CDR3 end, so the remaining end is supplied by the germline J gene. J is TRBJ2-1 and V is TRBV5-4; D perhaps matches TRBD2 (5 bases). The CDR3 contains 15 residues. V lost 4 bases, J lost 4 bases, and 15 bases lay in between. Germline assignment: CDR1 SGHNT and CDR2 YYREEE (reference sequence). Partial CDR3 DNA: TGTGCCAGCAGCCTAGCCACTACCTATTACAATGAG. Translated: CASSLATTYYNE. The full CDR3 protein is CASSLATTYYNEQFF.

This clone was detected many times. The read comes to an end 3 residues before the CDR3 does, leaving the germline J gene to fill in the end. The chain carries TRBV30 and TRBJ1-1, with 7 bases that match TRBD1. From germline, CDR1 is GTSNPN and CDR2 SVGIG (reference sequence). The CDR3 consists of 13 residues. Trimming took 3 bases from V and 1 from J; bases not matched to a gene: 2. The covered CDR3 bases are TGTGCCTGGAGGGGACAGCCGAACACTGAA. It codes for CAWRGQPNTE. The CDR3, in full, reads CAWRGQPNTEAFF.

This clone occurred many times. The CDR3 end is not reached by the read, which stops 3 residues before it; the germline J gene fills it in. The chain links TRBV20-1 to TRBJ1-1; no definite D call. Germline V lookup: CDR1 DFQATT, CDR2 SNEGSKA (reference sequence). Trimming removed 4 bases at V and 4 bases at J, with 19 bases between. The CDR3 covers 15 residues. CDR3 DNA (partial): TGCAGTGCTAAAACAGTGGGCCGAGGGTCCACTGAA. Translating it yields CSAKTVGRGSTE. The entire CDR3 is CSAKTVGRGSTEAFF.

This clone was recorded many times. The read falls 3 residues short of the CDR3 end, and the missing part is taken from the germline J gene. The chain is built from TRBV20-1 and TRBJ2-7, with 7 bases fitting TRBD2. CDR1 and CDR2 from the germline V gene are DFQATT and SNEGSKA (reference sequence). CDR3 size: 15 residues. With 6 bases clipped from V and 1 base from J, the junction kept 12 bases outside the gene matches. The sequenced CDR3 bases are TGCAGTGCCCCAGCGGGGTTTGGAAATTCCTACGAG. It yields the protein CSAPAGFGNSYE. The complete CDR3 protein is CSAPAGFGNSYEQYF.

This clone showed up many times. Read coverage stops 3 residues before the CDR3 terminus; the germline J gene supplies the remainder. The chain uses TRBV10-3 and TRBJ2-1; the match to TRBD1 covers 8 bases. V lost 6 bases to trimming and J lost 7 bases; unmatched junction nucleotides: 8. The CDR3 is made up of 14 amino acids. Per germline, CDR1 ENHRY and CDR2 SYGVKD. The DNA read from the CDR3 is TGTGCCATCAGGGATACCGGGACAGGTAATGAG. Translating it yields CAIRDTGTGNE. In full, the CDR3 is CAIRDTGTGNEQFF.

This clone was recorded at least ten times. The CDR3 end lies 3 residues beyond the end of the read and is filled in from the germline J gene. The chain joins TRBV30 to TRBJ1-1, with D perhaps TRBD1 (5 bases). The CDR3 covers 13 residues. V lost 3 bases and J 2 bases, leaving 10 bases between the germline ends. Germline V CDR1 and CDR2: GTSNPN, SVGIG (reference sequence). The CDR3 bases that were read are TGTGCCTGGAGGTCGACAGAAAACACTGAA. Translating gives CAWRSTENTE. The whole CDR3 protein reads CAWRSTENTEAFF. The whole variable domain, remainder taken from reference TRBV30 and TRBJ1-1, is SQTIHQWPATLVQPVGSPLSLECTVEGTSNPNLYWYRQAAGRGLQLLFYSVGIGQISSEVPQNLSASRPQDRQFILSSKKLLLSDSGFYLCAWRSTENTEAFFGQGTRLTVV.

The table lists this clone with many counts. The read finishes 3 residues shy of the CDR3 end, and the germline J gene is used to complete it. This sequence joins TRBV10-3 and TRBJ2-7, with D perhaps TRBD1 (5 bases). V was pared by 3 bases and J by 5 bases, with 11 bases between. This CDR3 has 13 residues. CDR1 is ENHRY and CDR2 is SYGVKD in the germline V gene. The sequenced part of the CDR3 DNA is TGTGCCATCAGTGAAGGGGAAAGCGACGAG. This codes for CAISEGESDE. From start to end, the CDR3 is CAISEGESDEQYF.

This clone was recorded many times. The read ends 3 residues shy of where the CDR3 ends; the end is completed using the germline J gene. V usage is TRBV5-1 and J usage is TRBJ2-1; D is perhaps TRBD2 (5 bases). The V end lost 4 bases, the J end lost 7 bases, and 6 bases lay between the germline ends. This CDR3 has 11 amino acids. Germline-derived CDR1 and CDR2 are SGHRS and YFSETQ. CDR3 DNA, as far as it was read: TGCGCCAGCAGCCTAGCAAATGAG. This sequence encodes CASSLANE. The CDR3 as a whole reads CASSLANEQFF.

This clone was seen ten or more times. The sequenced CDR3 bases are TGTGCCAGCAGCCAGAAGGGTTATTCACCC. It translates to CASSQKGYSP. The full CDR3 reads CASSQKGYSPLHF. The rearrangement joins TRBV3-1 (or the pseudogene TRBV3-2) to TRBJ1-6; D gene unclear. Read coverage stops 3 residues before the CDR3 terminus; the germline J gene supplies the remainder. Looked up from germline, CDR1 is LGHDT and CDR2 is YNNKEL (reference sequence). The CDR3 spans 13 residues. The V gene lost 3 bases and the J gene lost 8 bases, with 8 bases spanning the gap.

This clone was recorded many times. The read terminates 3 residues ahead of where the CDR3 ends, so the germline J gene completes it. The chain recombines TRBV20-1 with TRBJ1-2; TRBD1 might be the D (6 bases). Germline V gene sequence: CDR1 DFQATT, CDR2 SNEGSKA (reference sequence). Trimming took 5 bases from V and 5 from J, leaving 15 bases between them. This CDR3 is built from 13 residues. CDR3 DNA, as far as it was read: TGCAGTGCTCCACAGGGCCTTGGGTATGGC. Its translation is CSAPQGLGYG. The entire CDR3 protein is CSAPQGLGYGYTF.

This clone has at least ten counts. The read ends 3 residues early relative to the CDR3; the germline J gene fills the gap. The chain recombines TRBV29-1 with TRBJ1-2; TRBD1 might be the D (5 bases). The CDR3 spans 15 residues. V shed 1 base and J shed 6 bases, with 18 bases lying between them. Germline CDR1 and CDR2: SQVTM and ANQGSEA. Incomplete CDR3 DNA: TGCAGCGTTGAAGGGGGCGAGGTATTTGGGGATGGC. Protein product: CSVEGGEVFGDG. The CDR3 reads in full as CSVEGGEVFGDGYTF.

This clone was detected ten times or more. The sequenced fragment ends 3 residues before the CDR3 boundary, so the rest is inferred from the germline J gene. The chain couples TRBV28 to TRBJ2-1; the D gene is possibly TRBD2 (5 bases). The CDR3 extends over 15 amino acids. CDR1 and CDR2 from the germline V gene are MDHEN and SYDVKM. Between the trimmed V and J ends, which lost 5 bases and 7 bases, there was a span of 18 bases. CDR3 bases read: TGTGCCAGCAGTCGATCCGGACTCATCGGGAATGAG. Amino acids: CASSRSGLIGNE. The whole CDR3 is CASSRSGLIGNEQFF.

This clone was seen ten or more times. The read is 3 residues too short to cover the CDR3 end, so that end is filled in from the germline J gene. The chain employs TRBV9 and TRBJ2-1; possibly TRBD1 or TRBD2 for D (6 bases each). CDR1 SGDLS and CDR2 YYNGEE come from the germline V gene. The CDR3 consists of 15 residues. Trimming shortened V by 3 bases and J by 4 bases, and 14 bases separated the two germline ends. The CDR3 bases that were read are TGTGCCAGCAGCGCCCCAGGGGAGGAGTACAATGAG. It is translated as CASSAPGEEYNE. From start to end, the CDR3 is CASSAPGEEYNEQFF.

This clone was observed many times. Sequencing ends 3 residues short of the CDR3 end; the germline J gene provides the rest. This chain connects TRBV19 to TRBJ1-1; 7 bases are shared with TRBD1. The CDR3 has 12 amino acids. Looked up from germline, CDR1 is LNHDA and CDR2 is SQIVND (reference sequence). The V segment lost 6 bases and the J segment 3 bases; nucleotides outside the gene matches: 1. CDR3 bases read: TGTGCCAGTAGGAGGGGGCACACTGAA. Amino acids: CASRRGHTE. The whole CDR3 sequence is CASRRGHTEAFF.

This clone was recorded at least ten times. Coverage ceases 3 residues before the CDR3 finishes, and the germline J gene fills in the end. The chain links TRBV28 to TRBJ1-1, with unresolved D. Trimming pared 3 bases from V and 0 bases from J, leaving 11 bases between. Germline assignment: CDR1 MDHEN and CDR2 SYDVKM. The CDR3 consists of 15 residues. The sequenced part of the CDR3 DNA is TGTGCCAGCAGTTTCCCTTTGCGGCTGAACACTGAA. It yields the protein CASSFPLRLNTE. The whole CDR3 sequence is CASSFPLRLNTEAFF.

This clone was counted many times. The DNA ends 3 residues before the CDR3 does, and the rest of the CDR3 is filled in from the germline J gene. The chain combines TRBV5-1 with TRBJ2-7; 7 nucleotides match TRBD1. The CDR3 extends over 14 amino acids. Trimming cost V 4 bases and J 6 bases; bases outside gene matches: 10. Germline V gives CDR1 SGHRS, CDR2 YFSETQ. Here the CDR3 reads CASSLRQGVAEQYF. The CDR3 DNA, read in part, is TGCGCCAGCAGCCTTCGACAGGGAGTGGCCGAG.

At least ten counts were recorded for this clone. The sequence runs out 3 residues before the end of the CDR3; the remainder is reconstructed from the germline J gene. This chain links TRBV12-3 or TRBV12-4 with TRBJ2-5; D unclear. V was clipped by 2 bases and J by 4 bases, with 17 bases between them. CDR3 size: 16 residues. The DNA read from the CDR3 is TGTGCCAGCAGTTTAAGTCAGGCTCGGATCAGAGAGACC. This encodes CASSLSQARIRET. The whole CDR3 sequence is CASSLSQARIRETQYF.

This clone was picked up many times. The missing CDR3 end, 3 residues past where the read stops, is filled in from the germline J gene. The chain recombines TRBV7-2 with TRBJ2-7; tentatively, D is TRBD1 (5 bases). Germline V gene data show CDR1 as SGHTA and CDR2 as FQGNSA. V shed 1 base and J shed 2 bases, with 9 bases lying between them. The CDR3 consists of 14 residues. CDR3 DNA, as far as it was read: TGTGCCAGCAGCTTAGAAGGGGCGGCCTACGAG. Its translation is CASSLEGAAYE. The entire CDR3 protein reads CASSLEGAAYEQYF.

Many counts were recorded for this clone. The read gets to within 3 residues of the CDR3 end, and the germline J gene fills in the rest. The gene calls are TRBV9 and TRBJ2-3; TRBD2 aligns across 12 bases. The CDR3 has 16 residues. The V gene end was trimmed by 4 bases and the J gene end by 1 base; junction bases not matched to a gene: 4. Looked up from germline, CDR1 is SGDLS and CDR2 is YYNGEE. The sequenced CDR3 bases are TGTGCCAGCAGCTCAAGGACTAGCGGGGGCACAGATACG. This codes for CASSSRTSGGTDT. The full CDR3 protein is CASSSRTSGGTDTQYF.

There are many counts of this clone. The observed sequence ends 3 residues before the CDR3 terminus, with the missing tail filled in from the germline J gene. The chain combines TRBV20-1 with TRBJ2-5; D perhaps matches TRBD1 (5 bases). Germline-derived CDR1 and CDR2 are DFQATT and SNEGSKA (reference sequence). The germline V and J ends were trimmed by 8 bases and 2 bases, with 18 bases remaining between them. This CDR3 is 14 amino acids long. CDR3 loop: CSPGRDRQQETQYF. The part of the CDR3 DNA that was read is TGCAGTCCCGGTAGAGACAGACAGCAAGAGACC.

This clone was recorded many times. The read is 3 residues too short to cover the CDR3 end, so that end is filled in from the germline J gene. J is TRBJ2-7 and V is TRBV20-1; D could derive from TRBD1 or TRBD2 (7 bases each). Germline V CDR1 and CDR2: DFQATT, SNEGSKA (reference sequence). This CDR3 has 19 amino acids. Trimming cost V 6 bases and J 0 bases, with 30 bases left between them. The CDR3: CSANHDRDEGREFSYEQYF. The DNA read from the CDR3 is TGCAGTGCAAACCACGACAGGGATGAAGGGCGGGAGTTCTCCTACGAG.

The sample holds many counts of this clone. The CDR3 extends 3 residues past the end of the read, so its final part is completed from the germline J gene. The J gene is TRBJ1-2, the V gene TRBV28, with unresolved D. Germline CDR1 reads MDHEN; CDR2 reads SYDVKM. Trimming took 4 bases from V and 5 from J, leaving 17 bases between them. CDR3 length equals 15 residues. The CDR3 sequence is CASSSRTDYPYGYTF. CDR3 bases read: TGTGCCAGCAGTTCGAGGACGGACTATCCTTATGGC.

This clone was recorded at least ten times. The DNA ends 3 residues before the CDR3 does, and the rest of the CDR3 is filled in from the germline J gene. The rearrangement joins TRBV7-9 to TRBJ1-2; D not resolved. The length of the CDR3 is 11 residues. The germline gives CDR1 SEHNR, CDR2 FQNEAQ (reference sequence). Between the trimmed V and J ends, which lost 5 bases and 6 bases, there was a span of 7 bases. CDR3 bases read: TGTGCCAGCAGCGCCCCGGATGGC. This translates into CASSAPDG. Given in full, the CDR3 is CASSAPDGYTF.

This clone was observed at least ten times. The read comes to an end 3 residues before the CDR3 does, leaving the germline J gene to fill in the end. The chain recombines TRBV19 with TRBJ1-3, with D possibly being TRBD1 (6 bases). CDR3 length: 13 amino acids. Trimming took off 4 bases at V and 4 bases at J, with 8 bases between the two ends. The germline CDR1 and CDR2 sequences are LNHDA and SQIVND (reference sequence). CDR3 DNA, as far as it was read: TGTGCCAGTAGTAAAGACAGGGGAAACACC. This gives the protein CASSKDRGNT. The CDR3 in its entirety is CASSKDRGNTIYF.

There are a few counts of this clone. With the read ending 3 residues before the CDR3 end, the germline J gene is used to fill in that end. The V and J genes are TRBV18 and TRBJ2-7; 7 positions agree with TRBD1. There are 13 residues in the CDR3. With V trimmed by 8 bases and J by 2 bases, 6 bases remained unmatched. Germline values: CDR1 KGHSH, CDR2 LQKENI. CDR3 bases read: TGTGCCAGCACGCCCGGACAGGCCTACGAG. Translation gives CASTPGQAYE. Given in full, the CDR3 is CASTPGQAYEQYF. Variable domain in full (rest from reference TRBV18 and TRBJ2-7): NAGVMQNPRHLVRRRGQEARLRCSPMKGHSHVYWYRQLPEEGLKFMVYLQKENIIDESGMPKERFSAEFPKEGPSILRIQQVVRGDSAAYFCASTPGQAYEQYFGPGTRLTVT.

This clone was counted only a few times. This probably arose from a read error, given a far larger clone one base away. Read coverage stops 3 residues before the CDR3 terminus; the germline J gene supplies the remainder. The chain employs TRBV7-9 and TRBJ1-2; weak D call: TRBD1 (5 bases). The V gene's germline CDR1 is SEHNR and CDR2 FQNEAQ (reference sequence). CDR3 length equals 14 residues. This CDR3 reads CSSSLWTPNYGYTF. CDR3 DNA, as far as it was read: TGTTCCAGCAGCTTATGGACACCTAACTATGGC.

This clone came up many times. From the germline J gene comes the end of the CDR3, since the read stops 3 residues before it. This chain joins TRBV30 and TRBJ1-1, with a weak D call TRBD1 (5 bases). Germline V gene sequence: CDR1 GTSNPN, CDR2 SVGIG (reference sequence). V lost 3 bases to trimming and J lost 6 bases, with 14 bases between them. The CDR3 is 13 residues long. The DNA read from the CDR3 is TGTGCCTGGAGGCCCCAGGGTAACTCTGAA. Protein product: CAWRPQGNSE. The CDR3 in its entirety is CAWRPQGNSEAFF.

In its sample, this clone was seen many times. CDR3 bases read: TGTGCCAGCTCACCACCGGGACTAGCGACTGGCAATGAG. It codes for CASSPPGLATGNE. The whole CDR3 reads CASSPPGLATGNEQFF. The chain uses TRBV18 and TRBJ2-1; 10 nucleotides line up with TRBD2. The CDR3 is cut off 3 residues early in the read; its end comes from the germline J gene. CDR3 size: 16 residues. V was clipped by 0 bases and J by 6 bases; unmatched bases: 5. Germline loops: CDR1 KGHSH, CDR2 LQKENI. The full variable domain, in which reference TRBV18 and TRBJ2-1 provide the parts outside the CDR3, is NAGVMQNPRHLVRRRGQEARLRCSPMKGHSHVYWYRQLPEEGLKFMVYLQKENIIDESGMPKERFSAEFPKEGPSILRIQQVVRGDSAAYFCASSPPGLATGNEQFFGPGTRLTVL.